This TCR beta chain is drawn from a study of T-cell memory formation after mild COVID-19. The CDR3 runs to 12 residues. The V gene lost 8 bases and the J gene lost 8 bases, with 15 bases spanning the gap. Germline V CDR1 and CDR2: MNHEY, SMNVEV (reference sequence). In TCRdb, the 5' RACE reads were re-called with MiXCR into one record per CDR3 protein. Here the sample spans around 300,000 distinct CDR3 sequences, approximately 8% being singletons. The clonotype originates from a man between 18 and 29 years old who had mild COVID-19 (a few samples of this study predate the infection). Cell type and time point are not known. The source material was PBMCs or a T cell subset sorted from them (not recorded which). The chain recombines TRBV27 with TRBJ1-2; TRBD1 is a possible D gene (6 bases). The CDR3 reads CASGHGGRGYTF. The CDR3 nucleotides are TGTGCCAGCGGCCACGGGGGGCGCGGCTACACCTTC.